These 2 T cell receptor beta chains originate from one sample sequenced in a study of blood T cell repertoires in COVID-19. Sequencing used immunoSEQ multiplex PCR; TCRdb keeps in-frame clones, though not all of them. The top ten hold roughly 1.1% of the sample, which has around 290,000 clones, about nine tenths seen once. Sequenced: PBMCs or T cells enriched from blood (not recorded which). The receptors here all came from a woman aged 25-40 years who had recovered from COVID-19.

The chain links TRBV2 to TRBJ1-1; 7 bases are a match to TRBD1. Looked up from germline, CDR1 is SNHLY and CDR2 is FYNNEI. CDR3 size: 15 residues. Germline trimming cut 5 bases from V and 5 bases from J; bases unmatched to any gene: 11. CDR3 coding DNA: TGTGCCAGCAGTAAAACTGGTACAGGGGTTACTGAAGCTTTCTTT. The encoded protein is CASSKTGTGVTEAFF.

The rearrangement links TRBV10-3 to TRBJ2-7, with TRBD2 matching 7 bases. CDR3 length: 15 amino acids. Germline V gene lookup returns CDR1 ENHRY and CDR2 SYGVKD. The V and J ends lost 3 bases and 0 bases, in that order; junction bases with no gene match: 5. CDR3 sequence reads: CAISDPSGFSYEQYF. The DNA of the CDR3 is TGTGCCATCAGTGACCCTAGCGGATTCTCCTACGAGCAGTACTTC.